The T cell receptor beta chain described here comes from a study of blood T cells in healthy people across ages. CDR1 is SQVTM and CDR2 is ANQGSEA in the germline V gene. V was clipped by 0 bases and J by 1 base, with 6 bases between them. This CDR3 spans 14 amino acids. A second about 7 to 12 cycle PCR used barcoded and J-beta primers. TCRdb passed the 5' RACE reads through MiXCR, listing each CDR3 protein once. The profile shows about 1 million distinct CDR3 sequences, 20% to 25% of them singletons. Another study also made use of these data, one on T cells of mothers and their children.

The clonotype was recovered from a girl aged 2 to 9 in good health. The J gene is TRBJ2-2, the V gene TRBV29-1; the D call may be TRBD1 or TRBD2 (5 bases each). Sequencing was performed on blood. The CDR3 coding sequence is TGCAGCGTTGAAGAGGGGGAGAACACCGGGGAGCTGTTTTTT. Translation: CSVEEGENTGELFF.